This entry describes one T cell receptor (beta chain). There is no known antigen for this receptor. There are no base qualities to consult, and no much larger clone falls within one base. Library method: the immunoSEQ multiplex PCR assay. TCRdb stores this immuneACCESS table with in-frame sequences only. Part of the clones is absent; in the studies checked, under half of the shortfall reflects unresolved V genes, and no reason is known for the rest. For this sample there are some 720,000 clones; 70% to 90% appear just once. The leading ten clones occupy roughly 0.0097% of the sample. The data originate from a study of shared T cell receptors in the human thymus (dated by TCRdb to the early 2020s). About the study as a whole: The study examined how self-reactive, shared T-cell receptor alpha chains are generated in the human thymus.

For CDR1 and CDR2, the germline V gene lists LGHNA and YSLEER. From cysteine to phenylalanine, the CDR3 is 16 amino acids long. The entry retains the CDR3 DNA only, 48 bases that are in frame from base 1. After removal of 0 bases from V and 5 bases from J, the junction retains 7 bases not matched to a gene. The data also belong to a second study, concerning human thymus T cells. As that second paper reports: Donors were immunologically healthy infants undergoing open corrective cardiac surgery for congenital heart defects in Finland. Thymus tissue was obtained as surgical resects removed during corrective cardiac surgery. Both the thymic and the peripheral blood repertoires appeared to show biased V and J gene segment usage. According to the related research, thymic TCR repertoires were highly overlapping among unrelated individuals. The study described the TCR alpha and beta repertoires in under ten infant thymus samples and a few matching peripheral blood samples. The infant donors were roughly 7 to 250 days old, and the cohort included a handful of males and a couple of females. Thymocytes were released mechanically from tissue and stored at -70 °C as pellets of 10-30 million cells. A QIAsymphony instrument was used to extract genomic DNA from the frozen cell pellets. The immunoSEQ multiplex PCR assay was used to amplify the TCRB and TCRAD loci from a standardized amount of quality-controlled genomic DNA. The amplicons covered the V(D)J region and were long enough to include the CDR3 and to identify the V and J genes. The amplicons were sequenced on an Illumina platform via the commercial immunoSEQ service. Primer bias and sequencing errors were corrected as previously described, and TCRAD and TCRB were defined on the basis of the IMGT database. The repertoires were analysed using immunoSEQ Analyzer 3.0 and VDJTools for basic statistics, V/J segment usage, diversity estimates, rarefaction and pairwise overlap. Diversity was estimated using the Chao1, ChaoE, Efron-Thisted, Shannon and inverse Simpson indices, and was also estimated on datasets down-sampled to the size of the smallest sample. Repertoire overlap was assessed by strict matching of CDR3 nucleotide sequence, V gene and J gene, and clustering was done by Jaccard-based multidimensional scaling. On average, thymus samples gave hundreds of thousands of unique TCRB clonotypes, whereas blood samples gave roughly 84,000.

The sequence joins TRBV4-3 to TRBJ2-7, and 10 junctional nucleotides match TRBD2. This clonotype originated in a boy under two years old with a congenital heart defect. Donor details come from another sample of the same person, matched by shared clones. The specimen sequenced was thymocytes. The DNA is TGCGCCAGCAGCCAAGATCTAACTAGCGGGATTCACGAGCAGTACTTC. The resulting protein is CASSQDLTSGIHEQYF.